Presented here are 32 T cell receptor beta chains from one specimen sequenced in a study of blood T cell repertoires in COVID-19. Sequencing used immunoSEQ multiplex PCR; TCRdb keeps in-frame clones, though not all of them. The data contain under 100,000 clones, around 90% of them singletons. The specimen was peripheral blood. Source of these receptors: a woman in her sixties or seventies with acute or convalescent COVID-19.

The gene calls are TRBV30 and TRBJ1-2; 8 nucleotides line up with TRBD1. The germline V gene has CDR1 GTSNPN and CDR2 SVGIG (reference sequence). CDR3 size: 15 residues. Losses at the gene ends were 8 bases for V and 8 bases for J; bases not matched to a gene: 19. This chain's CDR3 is CAGPPRTGRVWGYTF. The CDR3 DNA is TGTGCCGGGCCTCCTCGGACAGGGAGAGTATGGGGCTACACCTTC.

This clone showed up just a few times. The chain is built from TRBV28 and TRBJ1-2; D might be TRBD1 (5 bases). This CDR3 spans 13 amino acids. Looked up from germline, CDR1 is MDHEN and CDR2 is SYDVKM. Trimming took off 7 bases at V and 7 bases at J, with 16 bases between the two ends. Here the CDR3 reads CASTSGPGRGYTF. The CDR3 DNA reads TGTGCCAGCACCTCAGGGCCGGGCCGTGGCTACACCTTC.

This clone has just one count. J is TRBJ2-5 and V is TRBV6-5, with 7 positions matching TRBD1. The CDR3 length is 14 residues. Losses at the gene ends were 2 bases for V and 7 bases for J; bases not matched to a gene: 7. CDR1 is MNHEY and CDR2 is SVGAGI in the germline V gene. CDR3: CASSYDRDVGTQYF. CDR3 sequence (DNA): TGTGCCAGCAGTTACGACAGGGACGTAGGGACCCAGTACTTC.

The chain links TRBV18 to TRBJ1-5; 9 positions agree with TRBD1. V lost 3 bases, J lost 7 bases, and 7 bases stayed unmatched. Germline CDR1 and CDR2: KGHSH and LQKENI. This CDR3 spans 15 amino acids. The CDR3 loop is CASSPTGGSGQPQHF. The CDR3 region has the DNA TGTGCCAGCTCACCTACAGGGGGCTCGGGACAGCCCCAGCATTTT. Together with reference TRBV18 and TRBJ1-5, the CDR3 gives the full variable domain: NAGVMQNPRHLVRRRGQEARLRCSPMKGHSHVYWYRQLPEEGLKFMVYLQKENIIDESGMPKERFSAEFPKEGPSILRIQQVVRGDSAAYFCASSPTGGSGQPQHFGDGTRLSIL.

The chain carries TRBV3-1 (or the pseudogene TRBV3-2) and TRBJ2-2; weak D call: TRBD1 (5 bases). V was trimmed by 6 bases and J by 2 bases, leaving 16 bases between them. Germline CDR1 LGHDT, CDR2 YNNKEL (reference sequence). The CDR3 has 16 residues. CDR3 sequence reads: CASSRYRGVNTGELFF. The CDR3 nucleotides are TGTGCCAGCAGTCGTTATAGGGGTGTTAACACCGGGGAGCTGTTTTTT.

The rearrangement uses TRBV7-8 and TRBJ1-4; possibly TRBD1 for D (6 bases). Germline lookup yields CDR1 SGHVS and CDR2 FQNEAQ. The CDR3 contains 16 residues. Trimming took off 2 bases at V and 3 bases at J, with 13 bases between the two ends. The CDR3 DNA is TGTGCCAGCAGCTTACCCCAGGGGAAGGCTAATGAAAAACTGTTTTTT. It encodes CASSLPQGKANEKLFF.

CDR3 sequence reads: CASRRDIGATNEKLFF. The CDR3 DNA reads as TGCGCCAGCAGAAGGGACATAGGAGCAACTAATGAAAAACTGTTTTTT. The chain combines TRBV5-1 with TRBJ1-4, with TRBD1 as a possible D gene (6 bases). This CDR3 has 16 amino acids. Trimming cost V 5 bases and J 0 bases, with 14 bases left between them. Germline V CDR1 and CDR2: SGHRS, YFSETQ.

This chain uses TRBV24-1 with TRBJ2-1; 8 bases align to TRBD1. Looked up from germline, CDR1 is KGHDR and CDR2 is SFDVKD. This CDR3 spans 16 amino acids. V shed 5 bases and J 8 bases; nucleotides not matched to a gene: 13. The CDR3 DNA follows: TGTGCCACCAGTGCCCTCCTAGGGACAGGATTCCATGAGCAGTTCTTC. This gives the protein CATSALLGTGFHEQFF.

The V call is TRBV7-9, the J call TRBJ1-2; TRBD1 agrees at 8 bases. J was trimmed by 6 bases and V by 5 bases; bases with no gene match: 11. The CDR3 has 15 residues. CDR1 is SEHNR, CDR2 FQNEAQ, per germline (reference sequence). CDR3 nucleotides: TGTGCCAGCAGCCTAAGTCGGACAGGGTGGGATGGCTACACCTTC. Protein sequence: CASSLSRTGWDGYTF.

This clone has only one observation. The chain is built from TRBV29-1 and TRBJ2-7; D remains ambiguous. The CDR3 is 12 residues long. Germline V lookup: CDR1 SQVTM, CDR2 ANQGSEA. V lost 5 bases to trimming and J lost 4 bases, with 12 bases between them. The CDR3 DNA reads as TGCAGCGTTAGCAACAGTGAGTACGAGCAGTACTTC. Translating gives CSVSNSEYEQYF.

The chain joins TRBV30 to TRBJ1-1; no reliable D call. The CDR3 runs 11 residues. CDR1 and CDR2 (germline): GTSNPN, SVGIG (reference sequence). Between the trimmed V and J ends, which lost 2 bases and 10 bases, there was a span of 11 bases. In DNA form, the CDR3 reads TGTGCCTGGAGTTTCGCAGAATTAGCTTTCTTT. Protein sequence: CAWSFAELAFF.

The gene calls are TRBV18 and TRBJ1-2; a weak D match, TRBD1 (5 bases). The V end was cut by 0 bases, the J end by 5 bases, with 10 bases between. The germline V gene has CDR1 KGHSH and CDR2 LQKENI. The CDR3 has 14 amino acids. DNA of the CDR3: TGTGCCAGCTCACCACCGGACATCCTTTATGGCTACACCTTC. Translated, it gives CASSPPDILYGYTF.

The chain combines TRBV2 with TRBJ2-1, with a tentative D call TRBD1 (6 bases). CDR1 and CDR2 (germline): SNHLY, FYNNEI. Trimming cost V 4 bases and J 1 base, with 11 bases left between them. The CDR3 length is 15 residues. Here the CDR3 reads CASSGGQISYNEQFF. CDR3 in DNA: TGTGCCAGCAGTGGTGGACAGATATCCTACAATGAGCAGTTCTTC.

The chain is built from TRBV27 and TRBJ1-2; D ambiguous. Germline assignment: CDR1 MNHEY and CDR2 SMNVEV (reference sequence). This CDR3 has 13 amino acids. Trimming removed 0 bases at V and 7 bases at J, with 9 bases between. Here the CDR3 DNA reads TGTGCCAGCAGTTTATCGGGAGGGTCTGGCTACACCTTC. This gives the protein CASSLSGGSGYTF.

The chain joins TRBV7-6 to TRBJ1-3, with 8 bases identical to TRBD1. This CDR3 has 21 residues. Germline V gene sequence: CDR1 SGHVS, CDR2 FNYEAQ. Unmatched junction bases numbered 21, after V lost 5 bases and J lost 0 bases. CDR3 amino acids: CASSPHLGAAQGANSGNTIYF. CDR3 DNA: TGTGCCAGCAGCCCACACTTAGGGGCAGCTCAGGGGGCAAACTCTGGAAACACCATATATTTT.

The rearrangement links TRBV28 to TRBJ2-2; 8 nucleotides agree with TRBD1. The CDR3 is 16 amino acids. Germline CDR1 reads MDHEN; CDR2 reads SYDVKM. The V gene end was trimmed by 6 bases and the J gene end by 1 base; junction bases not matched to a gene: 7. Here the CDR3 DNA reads TGTGCCAGCAGAGAGCGACAGGGGCAGAACACCGGGGAGCTGTTTTTT. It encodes CASRERQGQNTGELFF.

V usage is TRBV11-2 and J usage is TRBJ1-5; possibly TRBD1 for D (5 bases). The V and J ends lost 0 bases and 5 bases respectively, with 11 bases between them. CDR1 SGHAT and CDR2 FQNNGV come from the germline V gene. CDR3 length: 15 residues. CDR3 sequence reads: CASSLEDTPYQPQHF. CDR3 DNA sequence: TGTGCCAGCAGCTTAGAGGACACCCCATATCAGCCCCAGCATTTT.

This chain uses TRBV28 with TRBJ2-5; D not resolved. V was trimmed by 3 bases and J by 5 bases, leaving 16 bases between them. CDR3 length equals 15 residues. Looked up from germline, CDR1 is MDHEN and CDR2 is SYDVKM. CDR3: CASSLTLYGRETQYF. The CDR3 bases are TGTGCCAGCAGTTTGACCTTATACGGCAGGGAGACCCAGTACTTC.

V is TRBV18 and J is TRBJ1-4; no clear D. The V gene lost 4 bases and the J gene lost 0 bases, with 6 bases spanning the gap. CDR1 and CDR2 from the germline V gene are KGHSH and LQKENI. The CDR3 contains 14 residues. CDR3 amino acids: CASSRDATNEKLFF. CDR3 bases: TGTGCCAGCTCACGAGATGCAACTAATGAAAAACTGTTTTTT.

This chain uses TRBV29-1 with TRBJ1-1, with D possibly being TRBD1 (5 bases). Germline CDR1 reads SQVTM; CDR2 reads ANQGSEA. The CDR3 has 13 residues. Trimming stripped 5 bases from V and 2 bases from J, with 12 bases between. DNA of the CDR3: TGCAGCGTTTTTCGGACACCCAACACTGAAGCTTTCTTT. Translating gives CSVFRTPNTEAFF.

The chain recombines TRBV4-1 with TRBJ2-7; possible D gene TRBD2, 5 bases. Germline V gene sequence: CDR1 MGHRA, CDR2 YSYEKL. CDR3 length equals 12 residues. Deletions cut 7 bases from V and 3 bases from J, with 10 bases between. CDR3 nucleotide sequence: TGCGCCAGCAAGGTAGCGCTCTACGAGCAGTACGTC. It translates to CASKVALYEQYV.

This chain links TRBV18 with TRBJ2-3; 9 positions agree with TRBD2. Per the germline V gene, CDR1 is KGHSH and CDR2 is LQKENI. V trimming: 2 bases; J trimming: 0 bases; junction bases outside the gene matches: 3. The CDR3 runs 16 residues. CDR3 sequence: CASSPSSGTSTDTQYF. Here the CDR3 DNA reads TGTGCCAGCTCACCATCTAGCGGGACTAGCACAGATACGCAGTATTTT.

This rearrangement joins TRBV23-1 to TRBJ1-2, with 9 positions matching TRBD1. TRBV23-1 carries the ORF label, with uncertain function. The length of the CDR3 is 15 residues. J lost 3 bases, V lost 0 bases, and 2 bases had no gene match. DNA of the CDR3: TGCGCCAGCAGTCAATCGAGACAGGGGGACTATGGCTACACCTTC. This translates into CASSQSRQGDYGYTF.

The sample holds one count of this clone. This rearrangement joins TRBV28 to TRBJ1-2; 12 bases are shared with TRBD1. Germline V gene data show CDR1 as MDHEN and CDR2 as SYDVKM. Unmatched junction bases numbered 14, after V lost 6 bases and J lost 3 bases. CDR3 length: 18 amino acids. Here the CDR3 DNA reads TGTGCCAGCAGCCGTACCGGGACAGGGGGCAGTTCGTACTATGGCTACACCTTC. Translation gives CASSRTGTGGSSYYGYTF.

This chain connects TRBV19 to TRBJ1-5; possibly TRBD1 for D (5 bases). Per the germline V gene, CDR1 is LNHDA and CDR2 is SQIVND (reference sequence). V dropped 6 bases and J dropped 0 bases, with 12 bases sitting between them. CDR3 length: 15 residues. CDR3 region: CASRADRSSNQPQHF. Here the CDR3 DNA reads TGTGCCAGTAGGGCAGACAGATCTAGCAATCAGCCCCAGCATTTT.

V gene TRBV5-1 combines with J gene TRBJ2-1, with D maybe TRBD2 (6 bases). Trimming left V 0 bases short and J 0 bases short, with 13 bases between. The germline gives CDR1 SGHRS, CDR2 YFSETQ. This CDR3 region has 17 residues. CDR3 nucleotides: TGCGCCAGCAGCTTGGGGGGCGGGGTCGCCTCCTACAATGAGCAGTTCTTC. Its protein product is CASSLGGGVASYNEQFF.

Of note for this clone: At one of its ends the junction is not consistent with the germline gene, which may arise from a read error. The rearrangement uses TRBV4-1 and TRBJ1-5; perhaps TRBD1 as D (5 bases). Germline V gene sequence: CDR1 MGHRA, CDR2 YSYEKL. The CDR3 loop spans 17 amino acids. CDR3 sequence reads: CASRQGVSVPSQGPQHF. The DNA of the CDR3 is TGCGCCAGCAGGCAAGGGGTATCAGTCCCGAGCCAGGGACCCCAGCATTTT.

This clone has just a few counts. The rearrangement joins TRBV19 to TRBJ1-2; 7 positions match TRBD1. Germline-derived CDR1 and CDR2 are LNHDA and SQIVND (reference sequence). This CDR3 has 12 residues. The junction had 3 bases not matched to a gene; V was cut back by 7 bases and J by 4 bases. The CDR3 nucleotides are TGTGCCAGTACGACAGGGTTCTATGGCTACACCTTC. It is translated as CASTTGFYGYTF.

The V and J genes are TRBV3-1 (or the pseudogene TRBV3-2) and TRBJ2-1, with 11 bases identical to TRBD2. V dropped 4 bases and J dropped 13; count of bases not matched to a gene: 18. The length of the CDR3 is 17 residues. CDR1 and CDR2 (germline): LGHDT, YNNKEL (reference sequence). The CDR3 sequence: CASSPRREGLADGVQFF. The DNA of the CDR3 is TGTGCCAGCAGCCCAAGAAGAGAGGGACTAGCGGATGGGGTTCAGTTCTTC.

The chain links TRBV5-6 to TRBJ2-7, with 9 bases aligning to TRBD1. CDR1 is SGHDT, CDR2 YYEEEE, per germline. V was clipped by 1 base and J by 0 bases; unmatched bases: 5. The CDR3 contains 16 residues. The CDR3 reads CASSLWDRALSYEQYV. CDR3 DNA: TGTGCCAGCAGCTTGTGGGACAGGGCGCTCTCCTACGAGCAGTACGTC.

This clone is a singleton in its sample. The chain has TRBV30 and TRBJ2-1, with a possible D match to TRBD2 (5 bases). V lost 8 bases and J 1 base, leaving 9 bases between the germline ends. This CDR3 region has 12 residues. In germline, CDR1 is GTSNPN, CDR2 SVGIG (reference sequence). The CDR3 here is CARRGSYNEQFF. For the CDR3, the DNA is TGTGCCCGTCGAGGGTCCTACAATGAGCAGTTCTTC.

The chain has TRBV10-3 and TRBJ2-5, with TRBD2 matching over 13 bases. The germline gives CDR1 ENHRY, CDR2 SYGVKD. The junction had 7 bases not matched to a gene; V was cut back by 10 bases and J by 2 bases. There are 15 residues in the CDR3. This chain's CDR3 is CASRLAGGLQETQYF. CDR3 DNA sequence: TGTGCCAGCAGACTAGCGGGGGGATTACAAGAGACCCAGTACTTC.